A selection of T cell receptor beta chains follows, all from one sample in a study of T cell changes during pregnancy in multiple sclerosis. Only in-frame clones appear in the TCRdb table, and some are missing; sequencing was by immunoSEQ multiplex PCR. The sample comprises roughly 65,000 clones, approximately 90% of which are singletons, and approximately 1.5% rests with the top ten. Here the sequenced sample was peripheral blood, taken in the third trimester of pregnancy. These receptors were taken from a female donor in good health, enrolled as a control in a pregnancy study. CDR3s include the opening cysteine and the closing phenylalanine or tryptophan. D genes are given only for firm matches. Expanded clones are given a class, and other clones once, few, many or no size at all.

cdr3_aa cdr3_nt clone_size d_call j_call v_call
CASSLGAGANYGYTF TGTGCCAGCAGCTTAGGGGCAGGGGCCAACTATGGCTACACCTTC few NA TRBJ1-2 TRBV7-9
CAWSVQGGRYEKLFF TGTGCCTGGAGTGTACAAGGGGGCCGTTATGAAAAACTGTTTTTT NA TRBD1 TRBJ1-4 TRBV30
CASSELAGSNQPQHF TGTGCCAGCAGTGAATTGGCAGGGAGCAATCAGCCCCAGCATTTT NA NA TRBJ1-5 TRBV2
CASSRERGGMSNEQFF TGTGCCAGCAGCCGAGAAAGGGGGGGAATGAGCAATGAGCAGTTCTTC NA NA TRBJ2-1 TRBV5-4
CASSQDARGINYGYTF TGTGCCAGCAGCCAAGACGCCAGGGGAATTAACTATGGCTACACCTTC NA NA TRBJ1-2 TRBV14
CASRLTGALKTVNTEAFF TGTGCCAGCAGGCTAACAGGGGCACTCAAGACGGTGAACACTGAAGCTTTCTTT NA TRBD1 TRBJ1-1 TRBV6-7
CAWSGGQAQGSNQPQHF TGTGCCTGGAGTGGAGGCCAGGCGCAGGGTAGCAATCAGCCCCAGCATTTT NA NA TRBJ1-5 TRBV30
CASSAISGASYNEQFF TGTGCCAGCAGCGCTATTAGCGGGGCCTCCTACAATGAGCAGTTCTTC NA TRBD2 TRBJ2-1 TRBV25-1
CASSNSGGGYTF TGCGCCAGCAGCAACTCAGGGGGCGGCTACACCTTC NA TRBD1 TRBJ1-2 TRBV5-1
CASSVEAGRPQETQYF TGTGCCAGCAGCGTAGAGGCGGGGAGGCCCCAAGAGACCCAGTACTTC NA NA TRBJ2-5 TRBV9
CASSRVSGGARETQYF TGTGCCAGCTCACGTGTAAGCGGGGGGGCGCGAGAGACCCAGTACTTC once TRBD2 TRBJ2-5 TRBV18
CASSESGVGRSDLQGTYGYTF TGTGCCAGCAGTGAATCGGGCGTAGGGAGATCCGACCTGCAGGGGACCTATGGCTACACCTTC NA NA TRBJ1-2 TRBV2
CASRRNRGGITEAFF TGTGCCAGCAGGCGGAACAGGGGAGGAATCACTGAAGCTTTCTTT NA TRBD1 TRBJ1-1 TRBV5-4
CASSQDGGSYNEQFF TGCGCCAGCAGCCAAGATGGGGGGTCCTACAATGAGCAGTTCTTC NA NA TRBJ2-1 TRBV4-1
CASSEPDREGNYGYTF TGTGCCAGCAGTGAGCCGGACAGGGAGGGTAACTATGGCTACACCTTC NA TRBD1 TRBJ1-2 TRBV2
CASSLPRTGRESSGNTIYF TGCGCCAGCAGCTTACCCCGGACAGGGCGAGAGTCCTCTGGAAACACCATATATTTT NA TRBD1 TRBJ1-3 TRBV5-1
CASSRDRGGIYGYTF TGTGCCAGCAGCAGGGACAGGGGAGGGATCTATGGCTACACCTTC NA NA TRBJ1-2 TRBV21-1
CASSSTWAGTEAFF TGCGCCAGCAGCTCTACCTGGGCCGGTACTGAAGCTTTCTTT NA NA TRBJ1-1 TRBV5-1
CASSLTWGVGQPQHF TGTGCCAGCAGCCTTACGTGGGGGGTGGGTCAGCCCCAGCATTTT NA NA TRBJ1-5 TRBV27
CASSPVGGRGYTF TGCGCCAGCAGCCCCGTGGGGGGGCGCGGCTACACCTTC NA NA TRBJ1-2 TRBV4-3
CASSLGGGGYGYTF TGTGCCAGCAGTTTAGGGGGGGGCGGTTATGGCTACACCTTC NA NA TRBJ1-2 TRBV7-2
CASSPRTGAETQYF TGTGCCAGCAGTCCGAGGACAGGGGCAGAGACCCAGTACTTC NA TRBD1 TRBJ2-5 TRBV6-5
CASSLEPGQAEAFF TGTGCCAGCAGTCTTGAACCGGGACAGGCTGAAGCTTTCTTT NA TRBD1 TRBJ1-1 TRBV5-4